This entry lists 24 T cell receptor beta chains sequenced from one sample in a study of blood T cells in healthy people across ages. Through a sample-barcoded 5' primer and a J-beta primer mix, a second PCR was run for roughly 6 to 12 cycles. TCRdb reanalysed the 5' RACE reads using MiXCR and keeps one entry per CDR3 protein. Here the sample spans some 1.5 million distinct CDR3 sequences, 28% being singletons. Sequences were obtained from blood. The source of these receptors is a woman in her 30s in good health.

The chain uses TRBV20-1 and TRBJ2-2; tentatively, D is TRBD1 or TRBD2 (5 bases each). Germline CDR1 and CDR2: DFQATT and SNEGSKA (reference sequence). The CDR3 has 15 amino acids. The V end was cut by 0 bases, the J end by 4 bases, with 12 bases between. As DNA, the CDR3 is TGCAGTGCTAGAGATCCGGGGCCGGGCACCGGGGAGCTGTTTTTT. It yields the protein CSARDPGPGTGELFF.

A single count supports this clonotype. This chain connects TRBV2 to TRBJ1-1; D possibly corresponds to TRBD1 (5 bases). V shed 5 bases and J shed 1 base, with 14 bases lying between them. The CDR3 loop spans 15 amino acids. The germline gives CDR1 SNHLY, CDR2 FYNNEI. CDR3 loop: CASSSPGLENTEAFF. The CDR3 DNA follows: TGTGCCAGCAGTTCCCCGGGACTCGAGAACACTGAAGCTTTCTTT.

This chain connects TRBV11-2 to TRBJ1-2; D is unresolved. CDR3 size: 12 residues. Trimming pared 5 bases from V and 7 bases from J, leaving 11 bases between. The germline gives CDR1 SGHAT, CDR2 FQNNGV. The CDR3 DNA reads as TGTGCCAGCAGCCCAGAAGGCCTTGGCTACACCTTC. The encoded protein is CASSPEGLGYTF.

The chain combines TRBV29-1 with TRBJ2-1, with a tentative D call TRBD2 (6 bases). In germline, CDR1 is SQVTM, CDR2 ANQGSEA. Deletions cut 3 bases from V and 5 bases from J, with 17 bases between. The CDR3 covers 15 residues. The CDR3 loop reads CSVEARESYHNEQFF. As DNA, the CDR3 is TGCAGCGTTGAGGCCCGGGAGTCCTACCACAATGAGCAGTTCTTC.

This clonotype was found a few times. The chain couples TRBV2 to TRBJ2-7, with 8 bases matching TRBD1. The length of the CDR3 is 14 residues. Germline CDR1 is SNHLY and CDR2 is FYNNEI. J was trimmed by 2 bases and V by 3 bases; bases with no gene match: 3. This CDR3 is CASSDRGLAYEQYF. The CDR3 coding sequence is TGTGCCAGCAGTGACAGGGGGCTGGCCTACGAGCAGTACTTC.

The chain has TRBV6-2 or TRBV6-3 and TRBJ2-4; tentatively, D is TRBD1 (6 bases). This CDR3 is built from 12 residues. CDR1 is MNHEY, CDR2 SVGEGT, per germline. V dropped 6 bases and J dropped 8 bases, with 11 bases sitting between them. CDR3 DNA: TGTGCCAGCAGCGCGACAGGAGACATTCAGTACTTC. This sequence encodes CASSATGDIQYF.

The chain uses TRBV5-1 and TRBJ1-2, with 8 bases aligning to TRBD1. The junction had 8 bases not matched to a gene; V was cut back by 7 bases and J by 6 bases. The CDR3 is 13 residues long. CDR1 is SGHRS, CDR2 YFSETQ, per germline. The CDR3: CASRYSTGDGYTF. The CDR3 coding sequence is TGCGCCAGCCGCTACTCGACAGGGGATGGCTACACCTTC.

In the case of this clonotype: A read error may explain this, as a much larger clone is one base away. The gene calls are TRBV12-3 or TRBV12-4 and TRBJ2-7; D gene uncertain. Trimming cost V 6 bases and J 1 base, with 13 bases left between them. This CDR3 has 14 residues. The CDR3 loop reads CASRPQDVSYEQYF. The CDR3 nucleotides are TGTGCCAGCAGGCCCCAGGACGTTTCCTACGAGCAGTACTTC.

The chain links TRBV5-5 to TRBJ1-5, with D unresolved. CDR3 length equals 16 residues. Germline values: CDR1 SGHKS, CDR2 YYEKEE (reference sequence). Between the trimmed V and J ends, which lost 0 bases and 0 bases, there was a span of 10 bases. DNA of the CDR3: TGTGCCAGCAGCTTGGGGTCAGGTTATAGCAATCAGCCCCAGCATTTT. Translation gives CASSLGSGYSNQPQHF.

This rearrangement joins TRBV10-3 to TRBJ2-7, with D possibly matching TRBD2 (6 bases). V lost 10 bases, J lost 6 bases, and 22 bases lay in between. The CDR3 length is 14 residues. Per germline, CDR1 ENHRY and CDR2 SYGVKD. CDR3 in amino acids: CASTPRDSPFEQYF. In DNA, the CDR3 is TGTGCCAGCACCCCCCGGGACTCCCCCTTCGAGCAGTACTTC.

DNA of the CDR3: TGTGCCAGCAGGCCCCTACAGGGTCAGTCCTACGAGCAGTACTTC. Translating gives CASRPLQGQSYEQYF. The chain recombines TRBV25-1 with TRBJ2-7, with D perhaps matching TRBD1 (6 bases). Germline V gene sequence: CDR1 MGHDK, CDR2 SYGVNS. Trimming removed 6 bases from V and 1 base from J, with 16 bases in between. The CDR3 totals 15 residues.

To note about this clonotype: This may stem from a read error, because a much larger clone lies one nucleotide away. The V gene is TRBV20-1, the J gene TRBJ2-1; 9 positions match TRBD2. The J call is uncertain, as TRBJ2-7 better fits the DNA end. The length of the CDR3 is 19 residues. Germline V gives CDR1 DFQATT, CDR2 SNEGSKA (reference sequence). CDR3 amino acids: CSASTSGLALGSSYNEQYF. CDR3 DNA sequence: TGCAGTGCCAGCACATCGGGACTAGCCCTTGGTAGCTCCTACAATGAGCAGTACTTC.

In this sample, this clonotype turned up a few times. The V call is TRBV7-2, the J call TRBJ2-5, with D perhaps matching TRBD1 (5 bases). Germline CDR1 reads SGHTA; CDR2 reads FQGNSA. The CDR3 is 13 amino acids. Trimming stripped 7 bases from V and 5 bases from J, with 14 bases between. The CDR3 loop reads CASNLGKGETQYF. CDR3 sequence (DNA): TGTGCCAGCAACTTGGGGAAGGGGGAGACCCAGTACTTC.

The V gene is TRBV7-3, the J gene TRBJ2-3, with 10 bases aligning to TRBD2. The germline V gene encodes CDR1 SGHTA and CDR2 FQGTGA. CDR3 length: 18 amino acids. V dropped 5 bases and J dropped 0; count of bases not matched to a gene: 11. This CDR3 is CASSRYRASGGSTDTQYF. The CDR3 coding sequence is TGTGCCAGCAGCCGATACCGGGCTAGCGGGGGCAGCACAGATACGCAGTATTTT.

This clonotype was detected only a few times. The V call is TRBV10-3, the J call TRBJ1-1; 7 bases are a match to TRBD1. The CDR3 is 13 residues long. Germline V lookup: CDR1 ENHRY, CDR2 SYGVKD. Unmatched junction bases numbered 5, after V lost 5 bases and J lost 5 bases. The CDR3 here is CAISSTGRTEAFF. In DNA, the CDR3 is TGTGCCATCAGTTCGACAGGGCGGACTGAAGCTTTCTTT.

About this clonotype: A junction end diverges from the germline sequence, so it may reflect a read error. V is TRBV12-3 or TRBV12-4 and J is TRBJ2-7; unclear D gene. The length of the CDR3 is 13 residues. This CDR3 is CTSSLGRPYEQYF. The CDR3 DNA sequence: TGTACCAGCAGTTTAGGACGGCCCTACGAGCAGTACTTC.

The rearrangement uses TRBV7-9 and TRBJ2-1; D gene ambiguous. Germline values: CDR1 SEHNR, CDR2 FQNEAQ (reference sequence). Trimming took off 5 bases at V and 2 bases at J, with 19 bases between the two ends. The CDR3 runs to 17 residues. Here the CDR3 reads CASSPLGLKSTYNEQFF. The CDR3 coding sequence is TGTGCCAGCAGCCCGCTGGGCTTAAAGTCAACCTACAATGAGCAGTTCTTC.

A few counts support this clonotype. This chain joins TRBV6-5 and TRBJ2-7; D may be TRBD1 (6 bases). Germline CDR1 MNHEY, CDR2 SVGAGI. V lost 0 bases and J 3 bases, leaving 12 bases between the germline ends. The CDR3 runs 15 residues. In DNA, the CDR3 is TGTGCCAGCAGTTACTCAACAGGGTCCTTCTACGAGCAGTACTTC. It codes for CASSYSTGSFYEQYF.

This chain connects TRBV12-3 or TRBV12-4 to TRBJ2-2; D possibly corresponds to TRBD1 (5 bases). This CDR3 contains 15 residues. Trimming took off 6 bases at V and 4 bases at J, with 15 bases between the two ends. This CDR3 reads CASSLRVASTGELFF. As DNA, the CDR3 is TGTGCCAGCAGCCTCAGGGTTGCGAGCACCGGGGAGCTGTTTTTT.

This clonotype was seen just once. The J gene is TRBJ1-4, the V gene TRBV30; 9 bases agree with TRBD1. The V segment lost 3 bases and the J segment 7 bases; nucleotides outside the gene matches: 15. Germline V lookup: CDR1 GTSNPN, CDR2 SVGIG (reference sequence). The CDR3 runs to 17 residues. In nucleotides, the CDR3 is TGTGCCTGGAGCCGTACCCGGACAGGGGACGGACTTGAAAAACTGTTTTTT. Translating it yields CAWSRTRTGDGLEKLFF.

A few counts support this clonotype. This chain joins TRBV15 and TRBJ1-2; 9 positions match TRBD1. Germline CDR1 reads LNHNV; CDR2 reads YYDKDF (reference sequence). This CDR3 has 14 residues. V shed 1 base and J 6 bases; nucleotides not matched to a gene: 3. Here the CDR3 reads CATSRGTGADGYTF. CDR3 nucleotide sequence: TGTGCCACCAGCAGAGGGACAGGGGCCGATGGCTACACCTTC. The whole variable domain, filled in from reference TRBV15 and TRBJ1-2, reads DAMVIQNPRYQVTQFGKPVTLSCSQTLNHNVMYWYQQKSSQAPKLLFHYYDKDFNNEADTPDNFQSRRPNTSFCFLDIRSPGLGDTAMYLCATSRGTGADGYTFGSGTRLTVV.

The J gene is TRBJ1-1, the V gene TRBV20-1, with D possibly TRBD1 on 5 matching bases. The CDR3 is 14 amino acids. V was clipped by 5 bases and J by 2 bases, with 15 bases between them. Germline V CDR1 and CDR2: DFQATT, SNEGSKA (reference sequence). The CDR3 bases are TGCAGTGCTCGGGCGGGGGGGACCAACACTGAAGCTTTCTTT. It specifies CSARAGGTNTEAFF.

This clonotype occurred a few times. The rearrangement uses TRBV20-1 and TRBJ1-5; possibly TRBD1 for D (5 bases). The CDR3 sequence is 15 residues long. Germline assignment: CDR1 DFQATT and CDR2 SNEGSKA (reference sequence). The V gene lost 6 bases and the J gene lost 4 bases, with 19 bases spanning the gap. Written as DNA, the CDR3 is TGCAGTGCGCCGCAAGGGGCTCCAGGGAATCAGCCCCAGCATTTT. The encoded protein is CSAPQGAPGNQPQHF.

This clonotype was detected ten times or more. This rearrangement joins TRBV5-8 to TRBJ1-2; D is ambiguous. Germline V gene data show CDR1 as SGHTS and CDR2 as YDEGEE. This CDR3 contains 12 residues. V lost 6 bases to trimming and J lost 4 bases, with 10 bases between them. CDR3 in amino acids: CASTPWGYGYTF. The DNA for the CDR3 is TGTGCCAGCACCCCCTGGGGCTATGGCTACACCTTC.